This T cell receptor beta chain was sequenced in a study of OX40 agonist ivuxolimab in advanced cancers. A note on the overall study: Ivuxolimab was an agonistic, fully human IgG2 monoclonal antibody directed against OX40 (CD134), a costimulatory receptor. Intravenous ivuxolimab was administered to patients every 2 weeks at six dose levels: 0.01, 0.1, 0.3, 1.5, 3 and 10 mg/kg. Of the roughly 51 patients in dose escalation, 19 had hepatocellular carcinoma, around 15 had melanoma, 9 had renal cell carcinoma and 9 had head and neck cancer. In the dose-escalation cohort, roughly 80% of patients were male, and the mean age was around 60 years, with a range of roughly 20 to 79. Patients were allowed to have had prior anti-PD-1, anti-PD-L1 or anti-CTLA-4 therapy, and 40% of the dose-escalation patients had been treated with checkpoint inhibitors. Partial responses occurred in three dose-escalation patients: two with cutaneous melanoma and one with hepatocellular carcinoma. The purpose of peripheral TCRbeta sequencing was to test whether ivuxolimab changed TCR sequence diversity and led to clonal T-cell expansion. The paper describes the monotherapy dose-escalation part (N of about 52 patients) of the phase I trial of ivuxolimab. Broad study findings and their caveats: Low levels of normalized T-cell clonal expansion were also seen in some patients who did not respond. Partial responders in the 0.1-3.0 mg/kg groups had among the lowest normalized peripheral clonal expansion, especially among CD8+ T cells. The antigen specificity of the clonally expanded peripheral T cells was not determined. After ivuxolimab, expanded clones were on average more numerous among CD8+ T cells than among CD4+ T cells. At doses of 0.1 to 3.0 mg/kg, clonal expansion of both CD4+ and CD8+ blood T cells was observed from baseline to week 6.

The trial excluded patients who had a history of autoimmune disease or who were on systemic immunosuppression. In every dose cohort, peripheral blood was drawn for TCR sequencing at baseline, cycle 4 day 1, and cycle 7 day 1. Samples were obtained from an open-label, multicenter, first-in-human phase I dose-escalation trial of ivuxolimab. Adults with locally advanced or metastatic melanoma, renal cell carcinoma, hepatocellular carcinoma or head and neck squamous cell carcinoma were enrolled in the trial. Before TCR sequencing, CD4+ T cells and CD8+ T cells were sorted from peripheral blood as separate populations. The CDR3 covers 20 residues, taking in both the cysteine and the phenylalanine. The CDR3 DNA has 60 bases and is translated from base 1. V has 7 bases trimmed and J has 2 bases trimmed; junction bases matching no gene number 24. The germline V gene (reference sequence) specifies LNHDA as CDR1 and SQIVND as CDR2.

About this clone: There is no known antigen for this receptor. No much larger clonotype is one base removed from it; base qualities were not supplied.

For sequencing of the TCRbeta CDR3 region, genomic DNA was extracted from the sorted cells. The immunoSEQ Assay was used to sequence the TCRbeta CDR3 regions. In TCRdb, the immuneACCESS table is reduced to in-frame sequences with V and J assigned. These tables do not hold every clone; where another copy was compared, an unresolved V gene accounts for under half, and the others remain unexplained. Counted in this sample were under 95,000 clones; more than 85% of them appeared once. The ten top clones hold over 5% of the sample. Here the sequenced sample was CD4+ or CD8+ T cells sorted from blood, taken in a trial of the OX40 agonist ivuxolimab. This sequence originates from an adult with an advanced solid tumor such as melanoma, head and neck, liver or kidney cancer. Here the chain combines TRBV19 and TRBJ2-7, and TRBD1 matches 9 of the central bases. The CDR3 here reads CASTPYHPTGTGPWPYEQYF. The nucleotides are TGTGCCAGTACCCCCTATCACCCGACCGGGACAGGGCCTTGGCCCTACGAGCAGTACTTC. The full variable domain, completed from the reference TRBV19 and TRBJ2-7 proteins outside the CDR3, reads DGGITQSPKYLFRKEGQNVTLSCEQNLNHDAMYWYRQDPGQGLRLIYYSQIVNDFQKGDIAEGYSVSREKKESFPLTVTSAQKNPTAFYLCASTPYHPTGTGPWPYEQYFGPGTRLTVT.